A single sample gave rise to the 30 T cell receptor beta chains below, sequenced in a study of T-cell reconstitution after alpha-beta-depleted transplantation in children. As it was prepared, the TCRbeta library received unique molecular identifiers. MiXCR, run by TCRdb on the PCR reads, gives a single entry per CDR3 protein. The table includes about 490,000 distinct CDR3 sequences, roughly a tenth detected once. Sequences were derived from PBMCs, sampled before TCRalphabeta/CD19-depleted stem cell transplant. These receptors were obtained from a child aged 2 to 10 with inherited bone marrow failure, due to receive a stem cell transplant.

This clonotype was observed a few times. The rearrangement links TRBV10-3 to TRBJ2-7; D gene uncertain. The CDR3 is 14 residues long. V was trimmed by 3 bases and J by 2 bases, leaving 11 bases between them. The germline V gene has CDR1 ENHRY and CDR2 SYGVKD. In DNA, the CDR3 is TGTGCCATCAGTGACATCGAAAATACCTACGAGCAGTACTTC. It translates to CAISDIENTYEQYF.

Notes on this clonotype: A clone one base away is much larger, so this may be a read error. The V gene is TRBV28, the J gene TRBJ2-7, with D unresolved. The V end was cut by 8 bases, the J end by 5 bases, with 19 bases between. CDR3 length equals 14 residues. Germline V gene lookup returns CDR1 MDHEN and CDR2 SYDVKM. CDR3 sequence reads: CASARPNYIHEQYF. The DNA for the CDR3 is TGTGCCAGCGCGAGACCAAACTATATCCACGAGCAGTACTTC.

This clonotype occurred a few times. The chain links TRBV5-6 to TRBJ2-3; TRBD2 matches at 11 bases. This CDR3 has 16 amino acids. J lost 3 bases, V lost 4 bases, and 7 bases had no gene match. CDR1 and CDR2 from the germline V gene are SGHDT and YYEEEE. DNA for the CDR3: TGTGCCAGCAGCGAGTCTAGCGGGAGGTTGACAGATACGCAGTATTTT. Encoded protein: CASSESSGRLTDTQYF.

This clonotype showed up just once. A much larger clone is a single base away; this may be a read error. This chain connects TRBV20-1 to TRBJ2-1; 13 bases line up with TRBD2. The V gene's germline CDR1 is DFQATT and CDR2 SNEGSKA (reference sequence). This CDR3 contains 17 residues. The CDR3, as DNA: TGCAGGGCGCATAACTTTGGGACTAGCGGGGCTTACAATGAGCAGTTCTTC. The encoded protein is CRAHNFGTSGAYNEQFF.

This clonotype was counted many times. The chain links TRBV29-1 to TRBJ2-3; 7 nucleotides align to TRBD2. In germline, CDR1 is SQVTM, CDR2 ANQGSEA. The CDR3 has 11 residues. The J segment lost 7 bases and the V segment lost 6 bases, leaving 4 bases of the junction unmatched. DNA of the CDR3: TGCAGCGTAAAGCGGGACTATACGCAGTATTTT. Translating gives CSVKRDYTQYF.

V and J are TRBV4-3 and TRBJ2-2; D remains ambiguous. Trimming pared 2 bases from V and 5 bases from J, leaving 9 bases between. The germline gives CDR1 LGHNA, CDR2 YSLEER. The CDR3 has 14 amino acids. The CDR3 here is CASSQTSWTGELFF. The DNA of the CDR3 is TGCGCCAGCAGCCAAACTTCGTGGACCGGGGAGCTGTTTTTT.

This clonotype was detected only a few times. The chain combines TRBV5-1 with TRBJ2-7; 11 positions agree with TRBD2. CDR1 and CDR2 (germline): SGHRS, YFSETQ. V was clipped by 4 bases and J by 5 bases; unmatched bases: 20. CDR3 size: 19 residues. Written as DNA, the CDR3 is TGCGCCAGCAGCGACGGGACCCATGGGGTTACTAGCGGGAGTGACGAGCAGTACTTC. Residues: CASSDGTHGVTSGSDEQYF. Variable domain in full (rest from reference TRBV5-1 and TRBJ2-7): KAGVTQTPRYLIKTRGQQVTLSCSPISGHRSVSWYQQTPGQGLQFLFEYFSETQRNKGNFPGRFSGRQFSNSRSEMNVSTLELGDSALYLCASSDGTHGVTSGSDEQYFGPGTRLTVT.

Ten or more counts support this clonotype. This chain uses TRBV7-9 with TRBJ2-7; D not certain. Deletions cut 6 bases from V and 4 bases from J, with 10 bases between. CDR1 is SEHNR and CDR2 is FQNEAQ in the germline V gene (reference sequence). The CDR3 covers 12 residues. The chain's CDR3 is CASSSWGYEQYF. The DNA for the CDR3 is TGTGCCAGCAGTTCGTGGGGATACGAGCAGTACTTC.

Concerning this clonotype itself: This may be a read error: a much more frequent sequence differs by one nucleotide. The V gene is TRBV19, the J gene TRBJ2-7, with 7 bases matching TRBD2. CDR3 length: 17 amino acids. Trimming at V came to 7 bases and at J to 2 bases, leaving 17 bases not matched to a gene. The germline gives CDR1 LNHDA, CDR2 SQIVND (reference sequence). CDR3 bases: TGTGCCAGTAAACAGGAAGGGGCTCTAGCGGCGGCCTACGAGCAGTACTTC. Amino acid sequence: CASKQEGALAAAYEQYF. The full variable domain, its missing parts supplied by reference TRBV19 and TRBJ2-7, is DGGITQSPKYLFRKEGQNVTLSCEQNLNHDAMYWYRQDPGQGLRLIYYSQIVNDFQKGDIAEGYSVSREKKESFPLTVTSAQKNPTAFYLCASKQEGALAAAYEQYFGPGTRLTVT.

This clonotype was observed many times. The V call is TRBV3-1, the J call TRBJ2-3, with 10 bases aligning to TRBD2. CDR3 length equals 23 residues. The V and J ends lost 4 bases and 4 bases, in that order; junction bases with no gene match: 29. Germline CDR1 is LGHDT and CDR2 is YNNKEL (reference sequence). The CDR3 region is CASSLIGARVGAGGPEGSDTQYF. CDR3 DNA: TGTGCCAGCAGCCTAATCGGGGCAAGAGTCGGAGCGGGAGGGCCAGAGGGCTCAGATACGCAGTATTTT.

This clonotype was detected ten times or more. The rearrangement joins TRBV4-1 to TRBJ2-3; D not certain. CDR3 length: 12 residues. The V gene lost 2 bases and the J gene lost 3 bases, with 3 bases spanning the gap. Germline V gene data show CDR1 as MGHRA and CDR2 as YSYEKL. The chain's CDR3 is CASSQQTDTQYF. The CDR3, as DNA: TGCGCCAGCAGCCAACAGACAGATACGCAGTATTTT.

This clonotype was counted only a few times. J is TRBJ2-7 and V is TRBV4-1; a weak D match, TRBD2 (6 bases). V was shortened by 2 bases and J by 2 bases, with 16 bases between the two germline ends. This CDR3 spans 16 amino acids. Germline V gives CDR1 MGHRA, CDR2 YSYEKL. The CDR3 DNA reads TGCGCCAGCAGCCAAAAACCGGGACTTACAACCTACGAGCAGTACTTC. Translating it yields CASSQKPGLTTYEQYF.

This clonotype was recorded many times. The chain joins TRBV5-4 to TRBJ2-7, with a possible D match to TRBD1 (5 bases). From germline, CDR1 is SGHNT and CDR2 YYREEE (reference sequence). The CDR3 sequence is 14 residues long. Trimming removed 6 bases from V and 2 bases from J, with 15 bases in between. CDR3 bases: TGTGCCAGCACCTTTGGGGCAGGGCCCTACGAGCAGTACTTC. It specifies CASTFGAGPYEQYF.

In this sample, this clonotype turned up many times. This sequence joins TRBV12-3 or TRBV12-4 and TRBJ1-1; TRBD1 matches 10 bases. The J segment lost 5 bases and the V segment lost 5 bases, leaving 8 bases of the junction unmatched. The CDR3 is 15 amino acids. In nucleotides, the CDR3 is TGTGCCAGCAGTCCTAGGACAGGGGGAGGGACTGAAGCTTTCTTT. Protein product: CASSPRTGGGTEAFF.

The chain has TRBV18 and TRBJ1-4; 11 bases are a match to TRBD1. Germline CDR1 KGHSH, CDR2 LQKENI. With V trimmed by 0 bases and J by 6 bases, 0 bases remained unmatched. There are 15 residues in the CDR3. CDR3 bases: TGTGCCAGCTCACCACCGGGACAGGGGGATGAAAAACTGTTTTTT. Translation: CASSPPGQGDEKLFF.

This clonotype appeared a few times. V gene TRBV19 combines with J gene TRBJ1-1; a weak D match, TRBD1 (5 bases). CDR1 is LNHDA, CDR2 SQIVND, per germline (reference sequence). This CDR3 has 12 residues. Trimming cost V 3 bases and J 6 bases, with 8 bases left between them. CDR3 in DNA: TGTGCCAGTAGTATCTCAGGGCCTGAAGCTTTCTTT. Residues: CASSISGPEAFF.

This clonotype has ten or more counts. Here the CDR3 reads CASSPSWGSGLETQYF. CDR3 coding DNA: TGTGCCAGCAGTCCCTCCTGGGGAAGCGGACTAGAGACCCAGTACTTC. The rearrangement uses TRBV6-2 or TRBV6-3 and TRBJ2-5, with D tentatively TRBD2 (5 bases). The CDR3 runs to 16 residues. With 5 bases removed from V and 4 bases from J, the gap between germline ends came to 20 bases. Germline V lookup: CDR1 MNHEY, CDR2 SVGEGT.

Ten or more counts support this clonotype. The chain has TRBV20-1 and TRBJ2-1; perhaps TRBD2 as D (5 bases). From germline, CDR1 is DFQATT and CDR2 SNEGSKA (reference sequence). V was cut by 3 bases and J by 6 bases, with 15 bases left in between. The length of the CDR3 is 14 residues. The chain's CDR3 is CSARRALGLNEQFF. CDR3 in DNA: TGCAGTGCTAGGCGGGCCCTAGGGCTCAATGAGCAGTTCTTC.

Only a few counts were recorded for this clonotype. The chain's CDR3 is CAISDSDRHNQPQHF. CDR3 sequence (DNA): TGTGCCATCAGTGACTCAGACAGACACAATCAGCCCCAGCATTTT. The gene calls are TRBV10-3 and TRBJ1-5; a possible D gene is TRBD1 (5 bases). Germline V gene lookup returns CDR1 ENHRY and CDR2 SYGVKD. Trimming pared 3 bases from V and 3 bases from J, leaving 12 bases between. The CDR3 has 15 amino acids.

This clonotype appeared many times. V gene TRBV23-1 combines with J gene TRBJ2-7; 7 nucleotides agree with TRBD1. TRBV23-1 is sorted into the ORF group, with uncertain function. After removal of 3 bases from V and 2 bases from J, the junction contained 19 bases not matched to a gene. The CDR3 is 19 residues long. The CDR3, as DNA: TGCGCCAGCAGTCACCCGGACAGGCCATATGGTAGGAACACCTACGAGCAGTACTTC. This translates into CASSHPDRPYGRNTYEQYF.

This chain uses TRBV20-1 with TRBJ2-3; 11 bases map to TRBD2. Germline V gene lookup returns CDR1 DFQATT and CDR2 SNEGSKA (reference sequence). The CDR3 consists of 17 residues. V lost 5 bases and J lost 0; bases outside the gene matches: 10. The CDR3: CSADGLAGTTSTDTQYF. The CDR3 region has the DNA TGCAGTGCTGATGGACTAGCGGGCACCACTAGCACAGATACGCAGTATTTT.

This clonotype was recorded a few times. The chain has TRBV7-2 and TRBJ2-7; 9 bases fit TRBD1. Per germline, CDR1 SGHTA and CDR2 FQGNSA. Unmatched junction bases numbered 9, after V lost 5 bases and J lost 4 bases. This CDR3 comprises 15 residues. CDR3 nucleotide sequence: TGTGCCAGCAGCAGAGCCGGGACAGGGTGGTACGAGCAGTACTTC. It translates to CASSRAGTGWYEQYF.

This clonotype was found many times. V usage is TRBV7-2 and J usage is TRBJ2-3; 10 bases are shared with TRBD2. The germline V gene has CDR1 SGHTA and CDR2 FQGNSA. The CDR3 runs 17 residues. Trimming at V came to 2 bases and at J to 2 bases, leaving 7 bases not matched to a gene. The chain's CDR3 is CASSLPALAGVTDTQYF. The DNA for the CDR3 is TGTGCCAGCAGCTTACCTGCCCTAGCGGGGGTCACAGATACGCAGTATTTT.

This clonotype was detected ten times or more. This chain connects TRBV19 to TRBJ1-5, with 8 nucleotides matching TRBD1. V was clipped by 5 bases and J by 7 bases; unmatched bases: 4. This CDR3 contains 13 residues. CDR1 is LNHDA and CDR2 is SQIVND in the germline V gene (reference sequence). The CDR3 spells CASSEDRDQPQHF. Here the CDR3 DNA reads TGTGCCAGTAGTGAGGACAGGGACCAGCCCCAGCATTTT. Full variable domain (outside the CDR3, taken from reference TRBV19 and TRBJ1-5): DGGITQSPKYLFRKEGQNVTLSCEQNLNHDAMYWYRQDPGQGLRLIYYSQIVNDFQKGDIAEGYSVSREKKESFPLTVTSAQKNPTAFYLCASSEDRDQPQHFGDGTRLSIL.

A word on this clonotype: A much larger clone lies a single base off, so this may be a read error. Without the conserved terminal phenylalanine or tryptophan, this CDR3 likely stems from a read error. The rearrangement joins TRBV27 to TRBJ2-2, with unresolved D. Trimming stripped 1 base from V and 6 bases from J, with 6 bases between. The CDR3 has 13 amino acids. Germline CDR1 is MNHEY and CDR2 is SMNVEV (reference sequence). The CDR3 is CASSLYSAGELFS. CDR3 DNA: TGTGCCAGCAGTTTATATTCCGCCGGGGAGCTGTTTTCT.

The chain uses TRBV23-1 and TRBJ2-1; 11 bases are a match to TRBD2. TRBV23-1 falls under the ORF class, with uncertain function. Trimming took 6 bases from V and 4 from J; bases not matched to a gene: 14. The CDR3 contains 18 residues. The CDR3 loop is CASSYTQPGTSGYNEQFF. The CDR3 region has the DNA TGCGCCAGCAGCTACACCCAGCCCGGGACTAGCGGTTACAATGAGCAGTTCTTC.

This clonotype was recorded at least ten times. The V gene is TRBV12-3 or TRBV12-4, the J gene TRBJ2-5; 10 bases are shared with TRBD1. V lost 6 bases, J lost 1 base, and 2 bases stayed unmatched. The CDR3 consists of 14 residues. CDR3 nucleotide sequence: TGTGCCAGCAGGGGGGACAGGGGCCAAGAGACCCAGTACTTC. This encodes CASRGDRGQETQYF.

This clonotype came up many times. The V gene is TRBV10-3, the J gene TRBJ2-5, with 8 bases aligning to TRBD2. CDR1 is ENHRY and CDR2 is SYGVKD in the germline V gene. V was pared by 3 bases and J by 4 bases, with 7 bases of the junction left unmatched. The CDR3 contains 15 residues. The CDR3 coding sequence is TGTGCCATCAGTGAAATCGGGAGGGCCCGAGAGACCCAGTACTTC. As protein: CAISEIGRARETQYF.

At least ten counts were recorded for this clonotype. The chain has TRBV20-1 and TRBJ2-1, with 7 bases fitting TRBD2. V dropped 6 bases and J dropped 9; count of bases not matched to a gene: 11. This CDR3 contains 13 residues. Germline assignment: CDR1 DFQATT and CDR2 SNEGSKA (reference sequence). The CDR3 loop reads CSALSGNWIEQFF. CDR3 in DNA: TGCAGTGCCCTAAGCGGGAACTGGATTGAGCAGTTCTTC.

This chain's CDR3 is CASGPREGTEAFF. CDR3 in DNA: TGTGCCAGCGGCCCCAGGGAGGGTACTGAAGCTTTCTTT. J is TRBJ1-1 and V is TRBV4-2; D is possibly TRBD1 (5 bases). Germline V gene lookup returns CDR1 LGHNA and CDR2 YNFKEQ. V lost 8 bases, J lost 5 bases, and 15 bases lay in between. CDR3 size: 13 residues.